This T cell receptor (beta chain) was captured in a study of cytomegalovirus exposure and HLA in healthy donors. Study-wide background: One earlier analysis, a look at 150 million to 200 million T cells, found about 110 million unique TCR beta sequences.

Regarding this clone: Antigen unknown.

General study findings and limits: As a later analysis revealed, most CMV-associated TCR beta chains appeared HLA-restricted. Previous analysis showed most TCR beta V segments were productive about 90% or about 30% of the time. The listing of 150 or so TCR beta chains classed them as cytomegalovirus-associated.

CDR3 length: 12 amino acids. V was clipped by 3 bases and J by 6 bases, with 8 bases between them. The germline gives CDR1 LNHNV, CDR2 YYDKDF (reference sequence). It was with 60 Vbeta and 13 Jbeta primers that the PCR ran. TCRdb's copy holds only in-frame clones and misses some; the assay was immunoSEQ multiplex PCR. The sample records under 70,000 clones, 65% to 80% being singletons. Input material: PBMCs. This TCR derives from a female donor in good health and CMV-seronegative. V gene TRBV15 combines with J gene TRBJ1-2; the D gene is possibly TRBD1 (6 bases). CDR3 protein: CATSRYRDGYTF. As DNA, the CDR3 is TGTGCCACCAGCAGGTACAGGGATGGCTACACCTTC.